This TCR beta chain is from a study of blood T cell repertoires in COVID-19. Study information: Collection of acute and convalescent COVID-19 samples took place in the United States, Italy and Spain.

Living in about two dozen US areas, the participants were between roughly 18 and 90 years of age. Participant reports of clinical history set cohort assignment. This table comes from immunoSEQ multiplex PCR, and its TCRdb copy is limited to in-frame clones, with some not included. The top ten hold less than 6% of the sample, which has about 300,000 clones, about 85% seen once. CDR1 is SGHTA, CDR2 FQGNSA, per germline. The CDR3 is 14 residues long. V lost 5 bases and J 2 bases, leaving 12 bases between the germline ends. The sample consisted of PBMCs or T cells enriched from blood (not recorded which). The clonotype was recovered from a woman in her thirties who had recovered from COVID-19. The chain is built from TRBV7-2 and TRBJ1-1, with no clear D. CDR3 in amino acids: CASSRGPTNTEAFF. The CDR3 coding sequence is TGTGCCAGCAGCCGGGGTCCAACTAACACTGAAGCTTTCTTT.